Below are 6 T cell receptor beta chains sequenced from a single sample in a study of Ad26.COV2.S vaccination and SARS-CoV-2 variants. Specified treatment: roughly 20 received Ad26.COV2.S at low or high dose, single or two shots; a few received placebo; per-sample allocation not given. Day 63 after the first vaccine or placebo injection was the time point for sampling. Generated by immunoSEQ multiplex PCR, the TCRdb table keeps only in-frame clones and is missing some. Of around 310,000 clones in the sample, roughly 90% were seen once. Sequences were derived from peripheral blood, sampled in a trial of Ad26.COV2.S vaccine versus placebo. Receptor source: a person between 18 and 60 years old who received the Ad26.COV2.S COVID-19 vaccine or a placebo.

This chain links TRBV4-3 with TRBJ2-1; D is possibly TRBD2 (6 bases). Germline CDR1 LGHNA, CDR2 YSLEER. V gave up 0 bases and J gave up 2 bases, with 11 bases separating them. CDR3 size: 16 residues. This CDR3 is CASSQDWLAPYNEQFF. CDR3 sequence (DNA): TGCGCCAGCAGCCAAGATTGGCTAGCGCCCTACAATGAGCAGTTCTTC.

The chain recombines TRBV5-8 with TRBJ2-1; 10 nucleotides agree with TRBD2. This CDR3 is 15 amino acids long. Germline loops: CDR1 SGHTS, CDR2 YDEGEE. V gave up 2 bases and J gave up 6 bases; unmatched junction bases: 5. CDR3 sequence: CASSFNSGGPNEQFF. The DNA for the CDR3 is TGTGCCAGCAGCTTTAATAGCGGGGGGCCCAATGAGCAGTTCTTC.

The chain has TRBV19 and TRBJ2-7; D is uncertain. V was pared by 1 base and J by 3 bases, with 13 bases between. CDR1 is LNHDA and CDR2 is SQIVND in the germline V gene (reference sequence). The CDR3 totals 15 residues. CDR3 sequence: CASSIALGNYYEQYF. DNA for the CDR3: TGTGCCAGTAGTATAGCTCTGGGGAACTACTACGAGCAGTACTTC.

V and J are TRBV4-1 and TRBJ1-2; D call uncertain. CDR1 is MGHRA and CDR2 is YSYEKL in the germline V gene. The ends were cut back, 0 bases at V and 5 bases at J, with 4 bases in the middle. The CDR3 consists of 12 residues. For the CDR3, the DNA is TGCGCCAGCAGCCAAGATCCGTATGGCTACACCTTC. Protein: CASSQDPYGYTF.

Regarding this clone: This is likely a read error, given that the CDR3 carries no conserved phenylalanine or tryptophan at its end. No DNA is shown, since the ends of the CDR3 on it are uncertain; the CDR3 is the one TCRdb lists. The chain has TRBV23-1 and TRBJ1-1. TRBV23-1 is an ORF, with its function uncertain. The CDR3 is 8 residues long, ends included. CDR3 in amino acids: CASSPPRT.

The V gene is TRBV9, the J gene TRBJ2-3; no definite D call. The CDR3 sequence is 14 residues long. The ends were cut back, 0 bases at V and 2 bases at J, with 7 bases in the middle. The germline V gene encodes CDR1 SGDLS and CDR2 YYNGEE. In nucleotides, the CDR3 is TGTGCCAGCAGCGTAGGACCGATCACAGATACGCAGTATTTT. Its protein product is CASSVGPITDTQYF.